This T cell receptor (beta chain) was found in a study of cytomegalovirus exposure and HLA in healthy donors. General observations from the study: Prediction of most subjects' HLA-A and HLA-B alleles by TCR beta sequences was reportedly accurate.

In this sample, this clone turned up a few times. Its antigen is currently unknown. V lost 3 bases and J lost 3; bases outside the gene matches: 1. Germline CDR1 reads SEHNR; CDR2 reads FQNEAQ (reference sequence). CDR3 length: 15 amino acids. PCR involved 60 Vbeta and 13 Jbeta primers. Method: immunoSEQ multiplex PCR; TCRdb's copy keeps in-frame clones and lacks some. The top ten clones hold around 0.97% of a sample with roughly 150,000 clones, around 83% of them seen once. V and J are TRBV7-9 and TRBJ2-2, with TRBD2 matching over 10 bases. Material for sequencing was PBMCs. This clonotype was sampled from a girl aged 2 to 9 in good health and CMV-seropositive. The CDR3 is CASSLLAGDTGELFF. The CDR3 DNA reads as TGTGCCAGCAGCTTGCTAGCGGGAGACACCGGGGAGCTGTTTTTT.